The 13 T cell receptor beta chains reported below all come from one sample, sequenced in a study of blood T cells in healthy people across ages. A second PCR, run for roughly 7 to 12 cycles, used a sample-barcoded 5' primer plus a J-beta primer mix. TCRdb called the 5' RACE reads again in MiXCR, with one record for every CDR3 protein. The sample holds over a million distinct CDR3 sequences, 55% to 75% seen once. The sample was blood. The receptors derive from a man between 18 and 35 years old in good health.

V and J are TRBV25-1 and TRBJ1-4; D uncertain. CDR1 and CDR2 from the germline V gene are MGHDK and SYGVNS. CDR3 length: 14 residues. V lost 5 bases to trimming and J lost 4 bases, with 11 bases between them. CDR3 amino acids: CASSPGGSNEKLFF. CDR3 in DNA: TGTGCCAGCAGTCCAGGCGGTAGTAATGAAAAACTGTTTTTT.

This chain's CDR3 is CASVPSGGGLDYEQYF. Here the CDR3 DNA reads TGTGCTAGTGTCCCCTCCGGAGGGGGGCTGGACTACGAGCAGTACTTC. The genes are TRBV12-5 and TRBJ2-7; D may be TRBD1 or TRBD2 (6 bases each). The CDR3 has 16 residues. Germline V CDR1 and CDR2: LGHNT, FRNRAP. Deletions cut 7 bases from V and 3 bases from J, with 22 bases between. Variable domain in full (rest from reference TRBV12-5 and TRBJ2-7): DARVTQTPRHKVTEMGQEVTMRCQPILGHNTVFWYRQTMMQGLELLAYFRNRAPLDDSGMPKDRFSAEMPDATLATLKIQPSEPRDSAVYFCASVPSGGGLDYEQYFGPGTRLTVT.

This chain connects TRBV6-6 to TRBJ2-1; 11 nucleotides line up with TRBD1. The CDR3 runs to 17 residues. The J segment lost 0 bases and the V segment lost 10 bases, leaving 11 bases of the junction unmatched. Germline CDR1 and CDR2: MNHNY and SVGAGI (reference sequence). CDR3 DNA sequence: TGTGCCACCGTCGGAGGACAGGGGGCCCCCTCCTACAATGAGCAGTTCTTC. Encoded protein: CATVGGQGAPSYNEQFF.

The V call is TRBV7-6, the J call TRBJ2-7, with D perhaps TRBD2 (6 bases). CDR3 length: 15 amino acids. CDR1 and CDR2 from the germline V gene are SGHVS and FNYEAQ. Deletions cut 5 bases from V and 1 base from J, with 15 bases between. The DNA of the CDR3 is TGTGCCAGCAGCCTCAAAGGAGGGGATTCCTACGAGCAGTACTTC. Translation gives CASSLKGGDSYEQYF.

This rearrangement joins TRBV4-3 to TRBJ1-6; 7 bases are a match to TRBD1. Trimming cost V 5 bases and J 6 bases; bases outside gene matches: 7. The CDR3 spans 15 residues. CDR1 LGHNA and CDR2 YSLEER come from the germline V gene. Here the CDR3 reads CASSSHRGGNSPLHF. Here the CDR3 DNA reads TGCGCCAGCAGCTCCCACAGGGGAGGTAATTCACCCCTCCACTTT.

This clonotype was seen only a few times. V is TRBV29-1 and J is TRBJ2-7; 7 bases map to TRBD2. The V gene's germline CDR1 is SQVTM and CDR2 ANQGSEA. The CDR3 is 13 amino acids. V gave up 2 bases and J gave up 4 bases; unmatched junction bases: 5. The CDR3 DNA is TGCAGCGTTGAATTAGCGGGCGCTTACGAGCAGTACTTC. Amino acid sequence: CSVELAGAYEQYF.

The chain couples TRBV20-1 to TRBJ1-1, with a tentative D call TRBD1 (5 bases). CDR1 is DFQATT, CDR2 SNEGSKA, per germline (reference sequence). The CDR3 is 15 residues long. The CDR3 loop is CSAEWDGRLNTEAFF. The CDR3 nucleotides read TGCAGCGCTGAATGGGACGGGCGGTTGAACACTGAAGCTTTCTTT.

This clonotype showed up many times. The chain uses TRBV27 and TRBJ2-1, with D hard to call. CDR1 and CDR2 from the germline V gene are MNHEY and SMNVEV (reference sequence). CDR3 length: 11 amino acids. Trimming removed 5 bases at V and 3 bases at J, with 2 bases between. Here the CDR3 DNA reads TGTGCCAGCAGTGTCTACAATGAGCAGTTCTTC. Its translation is CASSVYNEQFF.

The chain carries TRBV6-5 and TRBJ2-3, with D unresolved. Trimming shortened V by 0 bases and J by 1 base, and 11 bases separated the two germline ends. This CDR3 has 16 residues. CDR1 is MNHEY and CDR2 is SVGAGI in the germline V gene. CDR3 in DNA: TGTGCCAGCAGTTACTCGAAAAAGCTACGCACAGATACGCAGTATTTT. Encoded protein: CASSYSKKLRTDTQYF.

This clonotype turned up a few times. The rearrangement uses TRBV10-3 and TRBJ1-2; 9 nucleotides match TRBD1. Losses at the gene ends were 6 bases for V and 3 bases for J; bases not matched to a gene: 2. Germline CDR1 is ENHRY and CDR2 is SYGVKD. This CDR3 is built from 13 residues. The CDR3 spells CAIRDRGDYGYTF. DNA of the CDR3: TGTGCCATCAGAGACAGGGGGGACTATGGCTACACCTTC.

The sample holds a few counts of this clonotype. The V gene is TRBV27, the J gene TRBJ2-5, with 9 bases identical to TRBD2. Trimming removed 2 bases from V and 7 bases from J; junction bases left unmatched: 11. Germline CDR1 is MNHEY and CDR2 is SMNVEV (reference sequence). The CDR3 loop spans 16 amino acids. DNA of the CDR3: TGTGCCAGCAGTTTAGTGGCGGGAGGGAGTCGGTCGACCCAGTACTTC. This codes for CASSLVAGGSRSTQYF.

The chain joins TRBV13 to TRBJ2-1; TRBD2 aligns across 9 bases. Germline lookup yields CDR1 PRHDT and CDR2 FYEKMQ (reference sequence). The CDR3 covers 16 residues. With V trimmed by 4 bases and J by 2 bases, 6 bases remained unmatched. The CDR3 reads CASSSGASGAYNEQFF. The CDR3 nucleotides read TGTGCCAGCAGCTCTGGAGCTAGCGGGGCCTACAATGAGCAGTTCTTC.

This rearrangement joins TRBV2 to TRBJ1-1, with D perhaps TRBD1 (5 bases). Between the trimmed V and J ends, which lost 9 bases and 2 bases, there was a span of 10 bases. The CDR3 sequence is 12 residues long. Per germline, CDR1 SNHLY and CDR2 FYNNEI. CDR3 region: CASIGTNTEAFF. CDR3 bases: TGTGCCAGTATCGGGACCAACACTGAAGCTTTCTTT.